Sequencing of this TCR beta chain was carried out in a study of OX40 agonist ivuxolimab in advanced cancers. For the study at large: An agonistic anti-OX40 (CD134) antibody, ivuxolimab, was used to treat the patients. Enrolled patients in dose escalation had cancers that were hepatocellular carcinoma, melanoma, renal cell or head and neck cancer.

The ends lost 5 bases at V and 4 bases at J; junction bases unmatched: 8. The CDR3 is 16 residues long. Looked up from germline, CDR1 is PRHDT and CDR2 is FYEKMQ (reference sequence). Measured with immunoSEQ multiplex PCR; TCRdb has only the in-frame clones, and not every one. The data contain around 86,000 clones, 85% to 95% of them singletons. The V and J genes are TRBV13 and TRBJ2-7, with TRBD2 matching 13 bases. The source of this sequence is an adult with an advanced solid tumor such as melanoma, head and neck, liver or kidney cancer. Sequencing was performed on CD4+ or CD8+ T cells sorted from blood, taken in a trial of the OX40 agonist ivuxolimab. This CDR3 is CASSTRTSGSGYEQYF. The CDR3 DNA is TGTGCCAGCAGCACTCGGACTAGCGGGAGTGGGTACGAGCAGTACTTC.